What follows are 2 T cell receptor beta chains derived from one specimen sequenced in a study of shared clonotypes between healthy human individuals. The repertoire was sequenced with immunoSEQ multiplex PCR; TCRdb's copy has only in-frame clones and lacks some. Of millions of clones listed, 90% to 95% were seen once; the top ten hold under 2%. CD8 cells regarded as naive lacked CD45RO, were positively chosen for CCR7, and omitted terminally differentiated effector memory CD45RA+ cells. The sample was naive CD8+ T cells from PBMCs. These receptors originate from a man aged 18-30 years in good health. Some clones in this sample may be carry-over from other donors' samples.

The chain recombines TRBV28 with TRBJ2-1; D call uncertain. This CDR3 has 11 amino acids. Germline V gene sequence: CDR1 MDHEN, CDR2 SYDVKM. With 8 bases removed from V and 6 bases from J, the gap between germline ends came to 8 bases. CDR3 DNA sequence: TGTGCCAGCGCAGCATTCAATGAGCAGTTCTTC. It specifies CASAAFNEQFF.

The V gene is TRBV4-3, the J gene TRBJ2-1; D not certain. Per germline, CDR1 LGHNA and CDR2 YSLEER. The CDR3 extends over 12 amino acids. The germline V and J ends were trimmed by 8 bases and 3 bases, with 8 bases remaining between them. CDR3 amino acids: CASGPNYNEQFF. The CDR3 DNA is TGCGCCAGCGGCCCGAACTACAATGAGCAGTTCTTC.